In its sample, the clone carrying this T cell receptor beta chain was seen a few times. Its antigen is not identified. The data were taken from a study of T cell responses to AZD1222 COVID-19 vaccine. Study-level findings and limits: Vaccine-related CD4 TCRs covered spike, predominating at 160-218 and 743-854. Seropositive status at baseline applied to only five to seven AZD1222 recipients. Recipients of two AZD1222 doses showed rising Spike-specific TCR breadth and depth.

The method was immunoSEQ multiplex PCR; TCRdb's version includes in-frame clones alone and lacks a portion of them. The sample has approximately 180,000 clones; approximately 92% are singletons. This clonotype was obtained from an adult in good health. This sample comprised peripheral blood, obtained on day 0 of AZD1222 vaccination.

CDR3 in amino acids: CSIDRGSTEAFF. The CDR3 DNA reads as TGCAGCATAGACAGGGGTTCGACTGAAGCTTTCTTT. The chain uses TRBV29-1 and TRBJ1-1, with 8 bases that match TRBD1. The CDR3 extends over 12 amino acids. J lost 5 bases, V lost 8 bases, and 7 bases had no gene match. Germline lookup yields CDR1 SQVTM and CDR2 ANQGSEA.